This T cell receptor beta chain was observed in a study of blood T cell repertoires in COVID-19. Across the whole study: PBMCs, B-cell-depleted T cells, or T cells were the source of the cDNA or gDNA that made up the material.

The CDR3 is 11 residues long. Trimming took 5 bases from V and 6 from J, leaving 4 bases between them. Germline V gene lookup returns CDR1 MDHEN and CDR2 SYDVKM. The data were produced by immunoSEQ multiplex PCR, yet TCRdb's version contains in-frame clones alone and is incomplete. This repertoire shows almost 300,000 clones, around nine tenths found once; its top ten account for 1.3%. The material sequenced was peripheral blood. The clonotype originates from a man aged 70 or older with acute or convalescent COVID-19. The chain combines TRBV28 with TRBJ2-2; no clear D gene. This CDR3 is CASSKPGELFF. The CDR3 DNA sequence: TGTGCCAGCAGTAAGCCCGGGGAGCTGTTTTTT. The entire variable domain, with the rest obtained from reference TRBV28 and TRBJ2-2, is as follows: DVKVTQSSRYLVKRTGEKVFLECVQDMDHENMFWYRQDPGLGLRLIYFSYDVKMKEKGDIPEGYSVSREKKERFSLILESASTNQTSMYLCASSKPGELFFGEGSRLTVL.